The clone carrying this TCR beta chain was observed many times. No antigen is known for it. The data were taken from a study of CD8 T cells in ankylosing spondylitis. Study observations and caveats: As for the disease-linked clones, they showed a CD8+ phenotype and occurred at relatively low frequencies in peripheral blood. Made up of eight highly homologous variants, a TCR beta motif appeared characteristic of ankylosing spondylitis blood.

TCRdb re-called the 5' RACE reads through MiXCR, storing one row per CDR3 protein. The sample gives a few hundred thousand distinct CDR3 sequences, 7.3% of which show up once; approximately 15% is in the top ten. CDR1 is SEHNR, CDR2 FQNEAQ, per germline (reference sequence). The CDR3 has 15 residues. Deletions cut 5 bases from V and 9 bases from J, with 20 bases between. Sequencing used blood, either unsorted or a sorted T cell fraction (not recorded which). The origin of this receptor is a male donor with ankylosing spondylitis. The rearrangement links TRBV7-9 to TRBJ2-1, with a weak D call TRBD2 (6 bases). As DNA, the CDR3 is TGTGCCAGCAGCGGGCGGGACGTAACACTCGGTGAGCAGTTCTTC. Its translation: CASSGRDVTLGEQFF.